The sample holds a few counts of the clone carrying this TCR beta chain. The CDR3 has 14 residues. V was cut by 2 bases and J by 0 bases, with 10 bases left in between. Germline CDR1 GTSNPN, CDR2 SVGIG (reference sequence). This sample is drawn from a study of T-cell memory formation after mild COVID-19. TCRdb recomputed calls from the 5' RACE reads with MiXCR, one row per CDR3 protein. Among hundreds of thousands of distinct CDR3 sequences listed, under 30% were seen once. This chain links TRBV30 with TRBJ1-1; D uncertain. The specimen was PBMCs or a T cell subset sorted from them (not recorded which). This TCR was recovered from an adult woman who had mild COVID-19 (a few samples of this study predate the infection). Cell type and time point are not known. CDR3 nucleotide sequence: TGTGCCTGGAGTATCGACACCTTGAACACTGAAGCTTTCTTT. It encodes CAWSIDTLNTEAFF. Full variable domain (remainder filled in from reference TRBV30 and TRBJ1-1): SQTIHQWPATLVQPVGSPLSLECTVEGTSNPNLYWYRQAAGRGLQLLFYSVGIGQISSEVPQNLSASRPQDRQFILSSKKLLLSDSGFYLCAWSIDTLNTEAFFGQGTRLTVV.